Sequencing of this T cell receptor (beta chain) was carried out in a study of T-cell reconstitution after alpha-beta-depleted transplantation in children. Molecular barcoding with unique molecular identifiers was used for the TCRbeta library. TCRdb itself ran the PCR reads through MiXCR, one entry per CDR3 protein. Of roughly 400,000 distinct CDR3 sequences in the sample, around two fifths were seen once. This sequence originates from a girl aged 2 to 10 with aplastic anemia, due to receive a stem cell transplant. Here the sequenced sample was PBMCs, taken before TCRalphabeta/CD19-depleted stem cell transplant.

The CDR3 nucleotides are TGTGCCAGCAGCTTAGACAATAACTACGAGCAGTACTTC. Protein sequence: CASSLDNNYEQYF. V is TRBV7-9 and J is TRBJ2-7, with D unresolved. Per the germline V gene, CDR1 is SEHNR and CDR2 is FQNEAQ (reference sequence). Deletions cut 1 base from V and 3 bases from J, with 7 bases between. This CDR3 has 13 amino acids.